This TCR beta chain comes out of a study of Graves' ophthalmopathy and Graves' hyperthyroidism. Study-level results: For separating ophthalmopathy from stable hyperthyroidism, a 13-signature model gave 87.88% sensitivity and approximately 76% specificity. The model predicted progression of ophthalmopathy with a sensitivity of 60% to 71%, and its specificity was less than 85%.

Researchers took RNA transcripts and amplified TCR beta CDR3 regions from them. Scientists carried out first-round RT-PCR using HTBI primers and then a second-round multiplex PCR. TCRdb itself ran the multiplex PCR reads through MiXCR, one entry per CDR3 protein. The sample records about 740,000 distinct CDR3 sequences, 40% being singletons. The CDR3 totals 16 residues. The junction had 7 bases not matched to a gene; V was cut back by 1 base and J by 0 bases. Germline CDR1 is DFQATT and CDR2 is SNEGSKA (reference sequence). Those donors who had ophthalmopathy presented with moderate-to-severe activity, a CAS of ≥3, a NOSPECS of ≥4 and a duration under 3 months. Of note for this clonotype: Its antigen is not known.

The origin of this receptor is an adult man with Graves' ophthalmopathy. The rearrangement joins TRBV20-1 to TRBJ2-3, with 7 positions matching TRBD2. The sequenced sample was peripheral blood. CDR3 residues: CSARAASGPSTDTQYF. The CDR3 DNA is TGCAGTGCTAGAGCGGCTAGCGGACCGAGCACAGATACGCAGTATTTT.